These 32 T cell receptor beta chains were all obtained from the same sample, sequenced in a study of blood T cells in healthy people across ages. A J-beta primer mix and a sample-barcoded 5' primer were used in a second PCR of about 7 to 12 cycles. From the 5' RACE reads, TCRdb called clonotypes with MiXCR, one entry per CDR3 protein. Among roughly 2 million distinct CDR3 sequences listed, about 50% were seen once. What was sequenced was blood. All receptors come from a woman aged 40-49 years in good health.

The chain has TRBV7-8 and TRBJ2-1, with D perhaps TRBD1 or TRBD2 (5 bases each). The ends were cut back, 3 bases at V and 9 bases at J, with 15 bases in the middle. Per germline, CDR1 SGHVS and CDR2 FQNEAQ. This CDR3 comprises 14 residues. The CDR3 spells CASSFLSGASEQFF. The CDR3 bases are TGTGCCAGCAGCTTTTTATCCGGGGCCAGTGAGCAGTTCTTC.

This clonotype came up a few times. This chain joins TRBV12-3 or TRBV12-4 and TRBJ2-3, with TRBD2 matching over 13 bases. This CDR3 is built from 18 residues. J lost 8 bases, V lost 6 bases, and 17 bases had no gene match. Here the CDR3 DNA reads TGTGCCAGCAGCTACCGACTAGCGGGGGGCTCCGTTCCCGGTACGCAGTATTTT. Translated, it gives CASSYRLAGGSVPGTQYF.

This clonotype has a handful of counts. The V call is TRBV25-1, the J call TRBJ1-6; D is possibly TRBD1 (6 bases). Germline assignment: CDR1 MGHDK and CDR2 SYGVNS. Trimming left V 2 bases short and J 5 bases short, with 13 bases between. The CDR3 runs to 16 residues. The CDR3 is CASSEVPGQNNSPLHF. The CDR3 DNA follows: TGTGCCAGCAGTGAAGTTCCAGGACAGAATAATTCACCCCTCCACTTT. The whole variable domain, remainder taken from reference TRBV25-1 and TRBJ1-6, is EADIYQTPRYLVIGTGKKITLECSQTMGHDKMYWYQQDPGMELHLIHYSYGVNSTEKGDLSSESTVSRIRTEHFPLTLESARPSHTSQYLCASSEVPGQNNSPLHFGNGTRLTVT.

Regarding this clonotype: One end of the junction varies from germline; a read error may be responsible. The V call is TRBV7-3, the J call TRBJ2-1; 11 bases map to TRBD2. This CDR3 comprises 16 residues. Germline CDR1 SGHTA, CDR2 FQGTGA. CDR3 nucleotides: TGCGCCAGCAGCTCTTACTCGACTAGCGGGGTACGGGAGCAGTTCTTC. As protein: CASSSYSTSGVREQFF.

This clonotype was recorded a few times. The chain is built from TRBV4-3 and TRBJ2-3; no firm D call. CDR3 length: 16 residues. Trimming shortened V by 1 base and J by 0 bases, and 11 bases separated the two germline ends. CDR1 is LGHNA, CDR2 YSLEER, per germline. The CDR3 DNA follows: TGCGCCAGCAGCCAAGGACTGGCGGCAAGCACAGATACGCAGTATTTT. Translating it yields CASSQGLAASTDTQYF.

The sample holds a few counts of this clonotype. This sequence joins TRBV12-3 or TRBV12-4 and TRBJ1-5, with 7 bases matching TRBD1. V shed 6 bases and J 7 bases; nucleotides not matched to a gene: 9. This CDR3 comprises 14 residues. The CDR3 here is CASRPGQVGQPQHF. As DNA, the CDR3 is TGTGCCAGCAGGCCCGGACAGGTGGGGCAGCCCCAGCATTTT.

This chain connects TRBV6-6 to TRBJ2-3; TRBD1 aligns across 10 bases. CDR1 is MNHNY, CDR2 SVGAGI, per germline (reference sequence). Trimming took 4 bases from V and 6 from J; bases not matched to a gene: 7. The CDR3 has 15 residues. The CDR3 sequence: CASSWGGTGVDTQYF. CDR3 sequence (DNA): TGTGCCAGCAGTTGGGGCGGGACAGGGGTGGATACGCAGTATTTT.

This clonotype turned up a few times. This chain uses TRBV5-1 with TRBJ2-5; perhaps TRBD1 as D (5 bases). Trimming stripped 2 bases from V and 3 bases from J, with 14 bases between. The CDR3 has 15 residues. The germline CDR1 and CDR2 sequences are SGHRS and YFSETQ. DNA of the CDR3: TGCGCCAGCAGCTTTACCCAGGGATACGAAGAGACCCAGTACTTC. Protein product: CASSFTQGYEETQYF.

The V gene is TRBV4-3, the J gene TRBJ2-1; TRBD1 matches at 7 bases. The CDR3 length is 13 residues. V gave up 4 bases and J gave up 10 bases; unmatched junction bases: 7. CDR1 is LGHNA and CDR2 is YSLEER in the germline V gene. The CDR3 here is CASSRTGEGEQFF. CDR3 sequence (DNA): TGCGCCAGCAGCCGCACAGGGGAAGGGGAGCAGTTCTTC.

The V call is TRBV25-1, the J call TRBJ2-1; possible D gene TRBD2, 5 bases. CDR1 is MGHDK and CDR2 is SYGVNS in the germline V gene. The CDR3 spans 10 residues. Trimming took 6 bases from V and 8 from J, leaving 5 bases between them. The CDR3 reads CASRRDEQFF. For the CDR3, the DNA is TGTGCCAGCAGGAGGGATGAGCAGTTCTTC.

This rearrangement joins TRBV7-8 to TRBJ2-1; no clear D. The germline gives CDR1 SGHVS, CDR2 FQNEAQ. This CDR3 is 14 amino acids long. V lost 5 bases to trimming and J lost 3 bases, with 11 bases between them. The CDR3 nucleotides are TGTGCCAGCAGCGAGTGGGCTAGCTACAATGAGCAGTTCTTC. Protein sequence: CASSEWASYNEQFF.

The rearrangement joins TRBV10-3 to TRBJ2-7; 10 positions match TRBD1. The tail of the sequence fits TRBJ2-5 better, so the J call may be wrong. The CDR3 is made up of 17 amino acids. Per the germline V gene, CDR1 is ENHRY and CDR2 is SYGVKD. The CDR3 spells CAISESLGQGPQETQYF. CDR3 bases: TGTGCCATCAGTGAGTCTCTGGGACAGGGGCCCCAAGAGACCCAGTACTTC.

CDR3 amino acids: CASSRVGDVAYEQYF. The CDR3 nucleotides read TGCGCCAGCAGCCGAGTTGGGGACGTAGCCTACGAGCAGTACTTC. This chain uses TRBV4-3 with TRBJ2-4; D possibly uses TRBD1 or TRBD2 (5 bases each). The J call may be faulty, since TRBJ2-7 better matches the DNA end. CDR1 and CDR2 (germline): LGHNA, YSLEER. The CDR3 covers 15 residues.

This clonotype was recorded a few times. The gene calls are TRBV12-3 or TRBV12-4 and TRBJ1-6; D is possibly TRBD1 (5 bases). CDR3 length: 14 amino acids. V lost 6 bases, J lost 8 bases, and 14 bases lay in between. As DNA, the CDR3 is TGTGCCAGCAGCCTACTGACAGTTGATTCACCCCTCCACTTT. Its translation: CASSLLTVDSPLHF.

Only a few counts were recorded for this clonotype. The chain joins TRBV20-1 to TRBJ2-7, with D possibly TRBD1 on 6 matching bases. Germline V lookup: CDR1 DFQATT, CDR2 SNEGSKA (reference sequence). This CDR3 region has 13 residues. V lost 5 bases and J 2 bases, leaving 13 bases between the germline ends. CDR3 nucleotide sequence: TGCAGTGCTGACCGGGACATAACCTACGAGCAGTACTTC. As protein: CSADRDITYEQYF.

In its sample, this clonotype was seen a few times. The genes are TRBV20-1 and TRBJ2-5, with 8 bases identical to TRBD1. Germline-derived CDR1 and CDR2 are DFQATT and SNEGSKA (reference sequence). The CDR3 has 15 amino acids. V dropped 4 bases and J dropped 4; count of bases not matched to a gene: 11. The CDR3 DNA follows: TGCAGTGCTACGACAGGGGCCCACCACGGAGAGACCCAGTACTTC. It is translated as CSATTGAHHGETQYF.

This rearrangement joins TRBV6-2 or TRBV6-3 to TRBJ2-7; 8 nucleotides agree with TRBD1. The CDR3 covers 11 residues. The V gene end was trimmed by 5 bases and the J gene end by 12 bases; junction bases not matched to a gene: 6. The germline CDR1 and CDR2 sequences are MNHEY and SVGEGT. The CDR3 DNA follows: TGTGCCAGCAGTAGGGGACAGGCGATGTACTTC. Encoded protein: CASSRGQAMYF.

There are a few counts of this clonotype. The CDR3 sequence is CSARDWAGTYEQYF. The CDR3 DNA follows: TGCAGTGCTAGAGATTGGGCCGGAACCTACGAGCAGTACTTC. The chain carries TRBV20-1 and TRBJ2-7; D uncertain. CDR3 size: 14 residues. V lost 0 bases, J lost 2 bases, and 11 bases lay in between. CDR1 is DFQATT, CDR2 SNEGSKA, per germline (reference sequence).

This clonotype was counted ten times or more. This chain connects TRBV29-1 to TRBJ2-6, with D perhaps TRBD1 (5 bases). V lost 6 bases and J lost 2, with 11 bases in between. The CDR3 is 14 amino acids. The germline V gene encodes CDR1 SQVTM and CDR2 ANQGSEA. The chain's CDR3 is CSVYRSPGANVLTF. CDR3 sequence (DNA): TGCAGCGTCTACAGGTCCCCTGGGGCCAACGTCCTGACTTTC.

The gene calls are TRBV6-5 and TRBJ2-7, with 9 bases fitting TRBD1. Germline CDR1 is MNHEY and CDR2 is SVGAGI. Germline trimming cut 0 bases from V and 8 bases from J; bases unmatched to any gene: 8. The CDR3 contains 15 residues. The CDR3 nucleotides are TGTGCCAGCAGTTACTCCAACAGGGGGCCGGGCAAGCAGTACTTC. Translation: CASSYSNRGPGKQYF.

This sequence joins TRBV27 and TRBJ2-3; 7 bases line up with TRBD2. This CDR3 is built from 15 residues. V gave up 8 bases and J gave up 0 bases; unmatched junction bases: 8. The germline gives CDR1 MNHEY, CDR2 SMNVEV (reference sequence). For the CDR3, the DNA is TGTGCCAGCGCCTATCGACTAGCTAGCACAGATACGCAGTATTTT. Its protein product is CASAYRLASTDTQYF.

This chain uses TRBV20-1 with TRBJ1-4; the D is unclear. CDR1 is DFQATT, CDR2 SNEGSKA, per germline (reference sequence). The CDR3 contains 15 residues. Trimming stripped 1 base from V and 10 bases from J, with 19 bases between. For the CDR3, the DNA is TGCAGTGCTAGAGTTGGGAGGGCCGTTGTTGGAAAACTGTTTTTT. Protein sequence: CSARVGRAVVGKLFF.

CDR3 DNA: TGTGCCAGCAGTTCAAGCCGTGGCTACACCTTC. It yields the protein CASSSSRGYTF. V usage is TRBV25-1 and J usage is TRBJ1-2; D is unresolved. The length of the CDR3 is 11 residues. CDR1 is MGHDK and CDR2 is SYGVNS in the germline V gene. Between the trimmed V and J ends, which lost 5 bases and 7 bases, there was a span of 8 bases.

The chain links TRBV4-3 to TRBJ2-4; the D gene is possibly TRBD2 (5 bases). The J call is doubtful: the DNA matches TRBJ2-7 better. The CDR3 sequence is 16 residues long. Per germline, CDR1 LGHNA and CDR2 YSLEER. The CDR3 here is CASSQDQASGTYEQYF. The CDR3 DNA is TGCGCCAGCAGCCAAGATCAGGCCAGCGGAACCTACGAGCAGTACTTC.

This clonotype came up a few times. V usage is TRBV7-2 and J usage is TRBJ2-5, with D perhaps matching TRBD1 (5 bases). This CDR3 comprises 15 residues. Trimming stripped 2 bases from V and 4 bases from J, with 14 bases between. CDR1 and CDR2 from the germline V gene are SGHTA and FQGNSA. Here the CDR3 reads CASSLFSEGVETQYF. The CDR3, as DNA: TGTGCCAGCAGCTTATTTTCAGAAGGGGTAGAGACCCAGTACTTC.

Here the CDR3 reads CASSQDGTGSDTQYF. The DNA for the CDR3 is TGCGCCAGCAGCCAAGACGGGACAGGGTCCGATACGCAGTATTTT. The gene calls are TRBV4-1 and TRBJ2-3; the match to TRBD1 covers 9 bases. The J segment lost 6 bases and the V segment lost 0 bases, leaving 4 bases of the junction unmatched. CDR3 length: 15 amino acids. In germline, CDR1 is MGHRA, CDR2 YSYEKL.

This clonotype has just one count. This sequence joins TRBV6-4 and TRBJ2-1; D is unclear. The CDR3 totals 15 residues. Trimming took 0 bases from V and 9 from J, leaving 15 bases between them. Germline values: CDR1 MRHNA, CDR2 SNTAGT. The CDR3 reads CASSDSVGFRSEQFF. The CDR3 DNA reads TGTGCCAGCAGTGACTCTGTTGGATTTAGGAGTGAGCAGTTCTTC.

The chain combines TRBV20-1 with TRBJ2-1, with D unresolved. The ends were cut back, 6 bases at V and 9 bases at J, with 15 bases in the middle. Germline values: CDR1 DFQATT, CDR2 SNEGSKA (reference sequence). This CDR3 region has 12 residues. For the CDR3, the DNA is TGCAGTGCCGTAATTACGGGTGCTGAGCAGTTCTTC. This sequence encodes CSAVITGAEQFF.

A few counts support this clonotype. The rearrangement joins TRBV10-3 to TRBJ2-3; D gene uncertain. V was shortened by 8 bases and J by 0 bases, with 9 bases between the two germline ends. Germline CDR1 ENHRY, CDR2 SYGVKD. CDR3 size: 13 residues. The CDR3 region is CAIRTESTDTQYF. The CDR3 DNA follows: TGTGCCATCCGGACGGAGAGCACAGATACGCAGTATTTT.

The rearrangement joins TRBV5-5 to TRBJ2-2; D may be TRBD1 or TRBD2 (5 bases each). Germline CDR1 reads SGHKS; CDR2 reads YYEKEE (reference sequence). Trimming took 4 bases from V and 4 from J, leaving 11 bases between them. This CDR3 spans 14 amino acids. The CDR3 reads CASSEGPGTGELFF. CDR3 sequence (DNA): TGTGCCAGCAGCGAGGGACCGGGCACCGGGGAGCTGTTTTTT. The full variable domain, its missing parts supplied by reference TRBV5-5 and TRBJ2-2, is DAGVTQSPTHLIKTRGQQVTLRCSPISGHKSVSWYQQVLGQGPQFIFQYYEKEERGRGNFPDRFSARQFPNYSSELNVNALLLGDSALYLCASSEGPGTGELFFGEGSRLTVL.

The chain combines TRBV3-1 with TRBJ1-2; TRBD1 matches 7 bases. The germline CDR1 and CDR2 sequences are LGHDT and YNNKEL (reference sequence). After removal of 6 bases from V and 0 bases from J, the junction contained 13 bases not matched to a gene. This CDR3 has 17 residues. This CDR3 is CASSPYPRDRTNYGYTF. CDR3 DNA sequence: TGTGCCAGCAGTCCTTACCCTAGGGACAGAACTAACTATGGCTACACCTTC.

The rearrangement uses TRBV7-2 and TRBJ1-2; 10 positions agree with TRBD1. This CDR3 region has 15 residues. The germline gives CDR1 SGHTA, CDR2 FQGNSA. V was pared by 5 bases and J by 3 bases, with 6 bases of the junction left unmatched. The CDR3 loop is CASSLRGTGDYGYTF. CDR3 DNA sequence: TGTGCCAGCAGCCTCAGGGGGACAGGGGACTATGGCTACACCTTC.